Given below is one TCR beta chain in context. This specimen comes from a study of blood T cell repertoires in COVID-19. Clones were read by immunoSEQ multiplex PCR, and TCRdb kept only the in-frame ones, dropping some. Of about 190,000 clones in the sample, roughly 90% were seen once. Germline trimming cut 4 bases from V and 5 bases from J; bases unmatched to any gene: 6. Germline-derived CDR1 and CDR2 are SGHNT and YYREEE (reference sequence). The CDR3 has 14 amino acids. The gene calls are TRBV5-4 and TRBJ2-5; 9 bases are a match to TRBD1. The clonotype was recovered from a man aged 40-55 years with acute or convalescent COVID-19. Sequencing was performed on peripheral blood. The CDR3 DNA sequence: TGTGCCAGCAGCCCGACAGGGGGTACGGAGACCCAGTACTTC. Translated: CASSPTGGTETQYF.